This T cell receptor beta chain comes out of a study of shared clonotypes between healthy human individuals. Study-wide background: Samples came from a couple of female and a few male donors aged 18 to 49. Study results and limitations: Clonotype sharing among donors, it was expected, would be affected by sequencing depth.

For genomic DNA, unsorted samples relied on 85 million to 100 million PBMCs. Unsorted PBMC DNA sequencing spanned ten immunoSEQ deep assay plates. TCRdb's table, derived via immunoSEQ multiplex PCR, lists solely in-frame clones and lacks some. The profile shows around 440,000 clones, roughly 80% of them singletons. Ten or more counts support this clone. Its target is unknown. V was clipped by 8 bases and J by 0 bases, with 10 bases between them. The CDR3 length is 14 residues. CDR1 is WNHNN, CDR2 SYGVQD, per germline (reference sequence). Sequenced: PBMCs. This sequence joins TRBV10-1 and TRBJ2-2; no definite D call. The TCR sequence derives from a woman aged 40 to 50 in good health. Some clones in this sample may be carry-over from other donors' samples. The CDR3 DNA sequence: TGCGCCAGCGGCACTACTCCGAACACCGGGGAGCTGTTTTTT. This gives the protein CASGTTPNTGELFF.